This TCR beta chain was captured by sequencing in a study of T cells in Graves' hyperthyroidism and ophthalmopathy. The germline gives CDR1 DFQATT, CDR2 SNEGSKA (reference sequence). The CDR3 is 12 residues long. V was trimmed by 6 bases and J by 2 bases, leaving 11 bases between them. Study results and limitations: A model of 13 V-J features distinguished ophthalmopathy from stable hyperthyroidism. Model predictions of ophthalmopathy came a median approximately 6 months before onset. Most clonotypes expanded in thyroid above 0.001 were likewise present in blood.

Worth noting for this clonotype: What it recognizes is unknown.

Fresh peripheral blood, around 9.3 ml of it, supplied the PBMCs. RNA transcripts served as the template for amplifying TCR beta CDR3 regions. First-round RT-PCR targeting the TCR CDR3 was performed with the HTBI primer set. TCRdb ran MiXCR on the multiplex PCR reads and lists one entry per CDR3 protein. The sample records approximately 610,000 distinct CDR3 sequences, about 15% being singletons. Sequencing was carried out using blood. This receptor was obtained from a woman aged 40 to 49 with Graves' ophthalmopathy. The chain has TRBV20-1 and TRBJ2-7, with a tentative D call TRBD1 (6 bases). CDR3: CSAPRTAYEQYF. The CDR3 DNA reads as TGCAGTGCGCCTCGGACAGCCTACGAGCAGTACTTC.